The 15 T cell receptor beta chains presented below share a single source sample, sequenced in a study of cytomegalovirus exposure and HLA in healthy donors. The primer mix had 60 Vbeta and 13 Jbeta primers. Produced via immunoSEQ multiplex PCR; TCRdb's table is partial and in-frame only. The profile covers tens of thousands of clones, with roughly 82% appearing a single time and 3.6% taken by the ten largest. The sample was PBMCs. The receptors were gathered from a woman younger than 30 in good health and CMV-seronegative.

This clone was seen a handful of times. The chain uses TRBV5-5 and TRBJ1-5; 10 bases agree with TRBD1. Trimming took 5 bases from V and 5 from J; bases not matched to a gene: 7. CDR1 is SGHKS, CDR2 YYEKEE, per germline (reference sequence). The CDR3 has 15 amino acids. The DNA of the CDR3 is TGTGCCAGCAGTCCCGGGACAGGGGTCTATCAGCCCCAGCATTTT. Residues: CASSPGTGVYQPQHF.

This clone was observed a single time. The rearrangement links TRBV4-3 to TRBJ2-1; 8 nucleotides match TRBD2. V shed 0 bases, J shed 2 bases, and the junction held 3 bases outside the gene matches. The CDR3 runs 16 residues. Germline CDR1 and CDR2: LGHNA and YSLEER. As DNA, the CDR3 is TGCGCCAGCAGCCAAGATGGGGGACTAGCCTACAATGAGCAGTTCTTC. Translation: CASSQDGGLAYNEQFF.

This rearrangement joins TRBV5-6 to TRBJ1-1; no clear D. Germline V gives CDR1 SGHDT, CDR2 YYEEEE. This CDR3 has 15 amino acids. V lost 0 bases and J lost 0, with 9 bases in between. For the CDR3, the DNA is TGTGCCAGCAGCTTGGTCGAGCCCCTGAACACTGAAGCTTTCTTT. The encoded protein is CASSLVEPLNTEAFF.

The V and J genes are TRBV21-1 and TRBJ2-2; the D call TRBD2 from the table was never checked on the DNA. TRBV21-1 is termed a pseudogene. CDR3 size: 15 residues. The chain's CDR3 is CASSKRPRDTGELFF. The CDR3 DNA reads TGTGCCAGCAGCAAACGGCCGAGGGACACCGGGGAGCTGTTTTTT.

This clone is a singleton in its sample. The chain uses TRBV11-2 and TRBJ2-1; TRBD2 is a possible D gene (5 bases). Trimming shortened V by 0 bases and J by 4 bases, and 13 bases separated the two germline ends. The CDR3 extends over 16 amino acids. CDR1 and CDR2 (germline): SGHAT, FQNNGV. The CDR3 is CASSLDPSEGYNEQFF. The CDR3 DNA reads TGTGCCAGCAGCTTAGATCCCAGCGAGGGTTACAATGAGCAGTTCTTC.

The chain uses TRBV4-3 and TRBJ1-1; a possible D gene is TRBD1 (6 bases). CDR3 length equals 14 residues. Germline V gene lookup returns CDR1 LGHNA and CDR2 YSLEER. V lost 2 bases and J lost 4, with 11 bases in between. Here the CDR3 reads CASSQIRGSTEAFF. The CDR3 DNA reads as TGCGCCAGCAGCCAAATTAGGGGGAGCACTGAAGCTTTCTTT.

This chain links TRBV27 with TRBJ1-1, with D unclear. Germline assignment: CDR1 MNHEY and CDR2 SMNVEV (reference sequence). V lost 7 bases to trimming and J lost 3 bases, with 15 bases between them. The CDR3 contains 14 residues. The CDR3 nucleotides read TGTGCCAGCATGCCCAGCACGGGTCACACTGAAGCTTTCTTT. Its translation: CASMPSTGHTEAFF.

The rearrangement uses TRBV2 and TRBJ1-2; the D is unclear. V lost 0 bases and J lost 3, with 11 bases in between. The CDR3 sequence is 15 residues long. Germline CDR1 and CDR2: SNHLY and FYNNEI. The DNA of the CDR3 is TGTGCCAGCAGTGAAGCCCGAGGCCCTTACTATGGCTACACCTTC. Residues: CASSEARGPYYGYTF.

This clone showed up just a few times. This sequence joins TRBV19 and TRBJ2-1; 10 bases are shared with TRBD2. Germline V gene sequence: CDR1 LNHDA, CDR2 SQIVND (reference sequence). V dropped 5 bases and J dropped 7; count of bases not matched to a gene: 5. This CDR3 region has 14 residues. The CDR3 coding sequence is TGTGCCAGTAGTGTAGCGGGGGGCCTTAATGAGCAGTTCTTC. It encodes CASSVAGGLNEQFF.

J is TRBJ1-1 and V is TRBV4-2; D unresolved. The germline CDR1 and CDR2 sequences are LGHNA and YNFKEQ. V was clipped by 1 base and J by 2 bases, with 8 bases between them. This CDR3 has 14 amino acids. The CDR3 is CASSQVDSNTEAFF. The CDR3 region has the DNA TGTGCCAGCAGCCAAGTGGACTCTAACACTGAAGCTTTCTTT.

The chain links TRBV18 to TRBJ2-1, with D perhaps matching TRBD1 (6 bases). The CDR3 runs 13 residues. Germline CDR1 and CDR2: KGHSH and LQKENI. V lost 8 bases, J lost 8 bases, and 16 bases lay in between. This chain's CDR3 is CASKARGIDEQFF. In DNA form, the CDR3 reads TGTGCCAGCAAGGCGAGGGGGATCGATGAGCAGTTCTTC. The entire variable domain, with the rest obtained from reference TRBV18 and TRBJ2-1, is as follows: NAGVMQNPRHLVRRRGQEARLRCSPMKGHSHVYWYRQLPEEGLKFMVYLQKENIIDESGMPKERFSAEFPKEGPSILRIQQVVRGDSAAYFCASKARGIDEQFFGPGTRLTVL.

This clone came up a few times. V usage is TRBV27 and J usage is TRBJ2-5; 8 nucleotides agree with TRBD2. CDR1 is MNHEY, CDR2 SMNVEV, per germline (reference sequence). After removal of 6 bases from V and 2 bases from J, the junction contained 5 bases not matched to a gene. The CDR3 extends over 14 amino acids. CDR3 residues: CASSGLAEQETQYF. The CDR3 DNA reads TGTGCCAGCAGCGGACTAGCAGAACAAGAGACCCAGTACTTC.

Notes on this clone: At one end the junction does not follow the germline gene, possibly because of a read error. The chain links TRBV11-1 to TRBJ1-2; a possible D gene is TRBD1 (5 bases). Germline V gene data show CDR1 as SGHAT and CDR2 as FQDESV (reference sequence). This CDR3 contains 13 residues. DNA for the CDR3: TGTGCCAGCACCGAACAGGCGAACTATGGCTACCCCTTC. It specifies CASTEQANYGYPF.

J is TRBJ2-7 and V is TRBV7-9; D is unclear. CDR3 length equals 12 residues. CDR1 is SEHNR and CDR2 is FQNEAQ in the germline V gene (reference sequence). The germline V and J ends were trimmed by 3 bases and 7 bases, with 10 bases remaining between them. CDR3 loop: CASSFFTGEQYF. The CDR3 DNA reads TGTGCCAGCAGCTTCTTTACCGGGGAGCAGTACTTC.

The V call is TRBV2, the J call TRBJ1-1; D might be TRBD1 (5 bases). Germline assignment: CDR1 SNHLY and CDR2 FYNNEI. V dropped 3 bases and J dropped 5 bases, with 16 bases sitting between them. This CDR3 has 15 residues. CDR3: CASSEGVMEGTEAFF. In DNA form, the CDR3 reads TGTGCCAGCAGTGAGGGGGTCATGGAGGGGACTGAAGCTTTCTTT.